The entry below gives a single T cell receptor (beta chain) sequence along with its context. Sequencing was performed with immunoSEQ multiplex PCR; in TCRdb, only in-frame clones are kept and a portion is missing. This table has under 150,000 clones, around 85% appearing once. These data are taken from a study of blood T cell repertoires in COVID-19. For the study at large: Sample material is recorded as cDNA or gDNA derived from T cells, B-cell-depleted T cells, or PBMCs.

The germline gives CDR1 SGHRS, CDR2 YFSETQ. The CDR3 loop spans 15 amino acids. Trimming removed 4 bases from V and 1 base from J; junction bases left unmatched: 5. V and J are TRBV5-1 and TRBJ1-1; 9 bases match TRBD1. This receptor was taken from a woman aged 55-75 years with COVID-19, enrolled during active disease. The sequenced sample was peripheral blood. CDR3 sequence: CASSNGQGPNTEAFF. CDR3 bases: TGCGCCAGCAGCAACGGACAGGGGCCGAACACTGAAGCTTTCTTT.